The present T cell receptor (beta chain) was sequenced within a study of technical replicates of blood from several donors. There are 16 residues in the CDR3. The germline CDR1 and CDR2 sequences are LNHNV and YYDKDF (reference sequence). V was pared by 1 base and J by 0 bases, with 9 bases between. Assay used: immunoSEQ multiplex PCR; TCRdb lists only in-frame clones, some missing. The sample comprises around 80,000 clones, over 90% of which are singletons, and around 0.42% rests with the top ten. The V gene is TRBV15, the J gene TRBJ2-2; D is ambiguous. This receptor was obtained from a human donor in good health. Source material: T cells isolated from PBMCs. In DNA form, the CDR3 reads TGTGCCACCAGCAGAGCTATAGTATCGAACACCGGGGAGCTGTTTTTT. Translated, it gives CATSRAIVSNTGELFF.